This T cell receptor (beta chain) derives from a study of blood T cells in healthy people across ages (dated by TCRdb to 2014 to 2015). A note on the overall study: Template switching captured roughly one uniquely barcoded TCR beta cDNA molecule per two T cells in model experiments. To avoid experimental bias, donors of different ages were distributed randomly across sequencing lanes. Age-related changes in TCR beta repertoire diversity were measured in the study by deep sequencing normalized with unique cDNA molecular identifiers. Donors were grouped into four age groups: young (average approximately 15 years), middle-aged (about 40), aged (62) and long-lived (roughly 80). Using the same blood draw, the study looked at two additional independent replicas of 1 million unique cDNA reads for two donors, one aged 18 to 30 and the other aged 80 or older. What the work shows at the level of the full study, not this receptor alone: Total diversity estimates from one million sequenced T cells were considered lower bounds and underestimates. As age increased, observed TCR beta diversity per million T cells dropped in a roughly linear way, and a significant reduction was already evident by age about 40. Because donor CMV infection status was unknown, age-related changes in expanded clonotypes were potentially confounded. Since profiling was done on bulk unsorted PBMCs, naive and antigen-experienced compartments could not be conclusively compared. Compared with the aged group, the long-lived group had more naive CD4+ T cells, fewer expanded clones and increased TCR diversity, suggesting age selection. Observed TCR beta diversity correlated strongly with the percentage of naive T cells measured by flow cytometry.

This clonotype was detected a few times. Its antigen specificity is not known. One junction end disagrees with the germline gene, perhaps due to a read error. The roughly 37 donors, aged about 6 to 100 years, were systemically healthy Caucasian individuals from Russia. Each donor gave around 9.9 milliliters of peripheral blood, collected into EDTA-treated Vacutainer tubes. Ficoll-Paque density-gradient centrifugation was used to isolate PBMCs, with at least 6 million per sample. Trizol reagent was used to extract total RNA from PBMCs, with at least 5.5 micrograms per sample. Naive CD45RAhigh/CD27high T cell percentages were measured by flow cytometry on a PBMC aliquot from every donor. Receptor libraries were prepared by 5' RACE. The data were produced on an Illumina HiSeq 2500. A second PCR of about 6 to 11 cycles was performed with a sample-barcoded 5' primer and a J-beta primer mix. Each TCR beta cDNA molecule received a unique molecular identifier from a template-switch 5' adaptor carrying 12 random nucleotides. At least 2.5 million CDR3-containing paired-end reads were obtained from each sample. First-strand cDNA was synthesized from all RNA with the Mint cDNA synthesis kit, primed by a TRBC-specific oligonucleotide. After uracil-DNA glycosylase treatment, a first 18-cycle PCR used universal primers M1SS and BC2_uni_R on all cDNA. The authors' analysis ran thus. Each sample was normalized by randomly selecting 1 million high-quality reads, each carrying a distinct molecular identifier. Instead of being binned into consensus sequences, reads with shared molecular identifiers were discarded. MiTCR, set to a Q25 quality threshold and the strictest error-elimination algorithm, was used for CDR3 identification, clonotype clustering and error correction. Lower-bound total TCR beta diversity was estimated with a nonparametric unseen species model using Euler transformation. TCRdb ran its own pipeline on the public reads, namely fastp trimming at Q25 and MiXCR clone calling, and kept in-frame beta chains. Identical CDR3 protein sequences are pooled into one entry, listed with their most common genes and DNA. The V and J calls and clone size are TCRdb's, not the authors'. The sample profile shows about 2 million distinct CDR3 sequences; about 49% of them were found once. The ten largest clones add up to roughly 2% of the sample.

Reading the germline V gene (reference sequence) gives CDR1 SGHKS and CDR2 YYEKEE. The CDR3 numbers 16 residues from cysteine through phenylalanine. Solely the CDR3 DNA is kept, with 48 bases framed from the first base. This TCR was sampled from a woman in her 40s in good health. Sequences were obtained from blood. The sequence is built from TRBV5-5 and TRBJ2-5; no D gene is confidently identified. The CDR3 amino acid sequence is: CASNLPPVGHQETQYF. The nucleotide sequence is TGTGCCAGCAACTTGCCTCCCGTGGGCCACCAAGAGACCCAGTACTTC.